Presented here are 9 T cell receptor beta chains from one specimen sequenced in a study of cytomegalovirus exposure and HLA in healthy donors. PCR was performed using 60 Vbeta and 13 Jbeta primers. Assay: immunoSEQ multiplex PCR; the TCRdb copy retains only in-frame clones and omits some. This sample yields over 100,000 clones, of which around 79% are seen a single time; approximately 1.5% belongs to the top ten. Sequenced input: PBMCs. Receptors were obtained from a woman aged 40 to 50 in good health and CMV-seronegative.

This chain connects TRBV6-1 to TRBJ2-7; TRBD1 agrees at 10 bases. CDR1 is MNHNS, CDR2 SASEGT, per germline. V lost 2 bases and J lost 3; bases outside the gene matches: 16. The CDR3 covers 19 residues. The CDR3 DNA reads TGTGCCAGCAGTGAAATGAGTTTAGGATGGGGACAGGGGATCTACGAGCAGTACTTC. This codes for CASSEMSLGWGQGIYEQYF.

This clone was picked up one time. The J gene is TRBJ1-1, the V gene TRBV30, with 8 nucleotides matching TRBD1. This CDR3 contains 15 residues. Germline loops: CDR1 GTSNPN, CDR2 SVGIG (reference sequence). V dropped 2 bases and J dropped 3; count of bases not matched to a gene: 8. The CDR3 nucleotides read TGTGCCTGGAGTCCTCGCAGGGGGCGAGACACTGAAGCTTTCTTT. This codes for CAWSPRRGRDTEAFF.

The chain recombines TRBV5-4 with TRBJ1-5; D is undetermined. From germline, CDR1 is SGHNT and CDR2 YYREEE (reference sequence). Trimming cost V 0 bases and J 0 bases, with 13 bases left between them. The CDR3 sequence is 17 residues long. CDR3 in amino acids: CASSLAGSLGSNQPQHF. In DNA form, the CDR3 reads TGTGCCAGCAGCTTGGCGGGGAGTTTAGGTAGCAATCAGCCCCAGCATTTT.

CDR3 sequence: CASSPVFTGGRVRDQPQHF. In DNA form, the CDR3 reads TGTGCCAGCTCACCCGTATTCACAGGGGGTCGGGTCCGAGATCAGCCCCAGCATTTT. This chain links TRBV18 with TRBJ1-5; TRBD1 matches at 8 bases. Trimming removed 3 bases from V and 5 bases from J; junction bases left unmatched: 18. Per the germline V gene, CDR1 is KGHSH and CDR2 is LQKENI. The CDR3 totals 19 residues.

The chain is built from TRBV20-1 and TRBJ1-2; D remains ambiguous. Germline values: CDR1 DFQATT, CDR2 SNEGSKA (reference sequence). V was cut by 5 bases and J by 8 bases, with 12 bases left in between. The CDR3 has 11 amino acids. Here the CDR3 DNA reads TGCAGTGCTTCGACTGGGAGCGGCTACACCTTC. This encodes CSASTGSGYTF.

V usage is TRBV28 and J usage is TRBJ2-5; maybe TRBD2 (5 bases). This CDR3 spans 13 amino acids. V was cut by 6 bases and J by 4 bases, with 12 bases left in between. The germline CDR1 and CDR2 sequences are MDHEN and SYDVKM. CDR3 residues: CASRFGNGETQYF. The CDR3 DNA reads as TGTGCCAGCAGATTCGGGAATGGAGAGACCCAGTACTTC.

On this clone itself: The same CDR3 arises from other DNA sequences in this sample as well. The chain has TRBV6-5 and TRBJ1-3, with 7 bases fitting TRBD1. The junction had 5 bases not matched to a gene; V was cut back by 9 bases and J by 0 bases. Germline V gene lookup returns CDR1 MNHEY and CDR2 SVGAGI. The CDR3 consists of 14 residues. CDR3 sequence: CASIPGGSGNTIYF. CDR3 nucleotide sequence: TGTGCCAGTATCCCAGGGGGCTCTGGAAACACCATATATTTT.

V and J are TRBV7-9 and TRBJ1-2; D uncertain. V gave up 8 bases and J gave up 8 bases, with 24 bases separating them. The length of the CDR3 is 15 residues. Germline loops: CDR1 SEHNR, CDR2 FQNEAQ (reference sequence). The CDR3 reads CASGVSSPLWEGYTF. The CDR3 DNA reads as TGTGCCAGCGGTGTATCCTCCCCCCTGTGGGAGGGCTACACCTTC.

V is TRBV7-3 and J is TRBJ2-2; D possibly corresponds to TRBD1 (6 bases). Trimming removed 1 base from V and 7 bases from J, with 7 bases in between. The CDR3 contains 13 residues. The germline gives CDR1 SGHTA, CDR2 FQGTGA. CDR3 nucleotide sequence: TGTGCCAGCAGCTTAATAGGGGGCGGGGAGCTGTTTTTT. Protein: CASSLIGGGELFF.